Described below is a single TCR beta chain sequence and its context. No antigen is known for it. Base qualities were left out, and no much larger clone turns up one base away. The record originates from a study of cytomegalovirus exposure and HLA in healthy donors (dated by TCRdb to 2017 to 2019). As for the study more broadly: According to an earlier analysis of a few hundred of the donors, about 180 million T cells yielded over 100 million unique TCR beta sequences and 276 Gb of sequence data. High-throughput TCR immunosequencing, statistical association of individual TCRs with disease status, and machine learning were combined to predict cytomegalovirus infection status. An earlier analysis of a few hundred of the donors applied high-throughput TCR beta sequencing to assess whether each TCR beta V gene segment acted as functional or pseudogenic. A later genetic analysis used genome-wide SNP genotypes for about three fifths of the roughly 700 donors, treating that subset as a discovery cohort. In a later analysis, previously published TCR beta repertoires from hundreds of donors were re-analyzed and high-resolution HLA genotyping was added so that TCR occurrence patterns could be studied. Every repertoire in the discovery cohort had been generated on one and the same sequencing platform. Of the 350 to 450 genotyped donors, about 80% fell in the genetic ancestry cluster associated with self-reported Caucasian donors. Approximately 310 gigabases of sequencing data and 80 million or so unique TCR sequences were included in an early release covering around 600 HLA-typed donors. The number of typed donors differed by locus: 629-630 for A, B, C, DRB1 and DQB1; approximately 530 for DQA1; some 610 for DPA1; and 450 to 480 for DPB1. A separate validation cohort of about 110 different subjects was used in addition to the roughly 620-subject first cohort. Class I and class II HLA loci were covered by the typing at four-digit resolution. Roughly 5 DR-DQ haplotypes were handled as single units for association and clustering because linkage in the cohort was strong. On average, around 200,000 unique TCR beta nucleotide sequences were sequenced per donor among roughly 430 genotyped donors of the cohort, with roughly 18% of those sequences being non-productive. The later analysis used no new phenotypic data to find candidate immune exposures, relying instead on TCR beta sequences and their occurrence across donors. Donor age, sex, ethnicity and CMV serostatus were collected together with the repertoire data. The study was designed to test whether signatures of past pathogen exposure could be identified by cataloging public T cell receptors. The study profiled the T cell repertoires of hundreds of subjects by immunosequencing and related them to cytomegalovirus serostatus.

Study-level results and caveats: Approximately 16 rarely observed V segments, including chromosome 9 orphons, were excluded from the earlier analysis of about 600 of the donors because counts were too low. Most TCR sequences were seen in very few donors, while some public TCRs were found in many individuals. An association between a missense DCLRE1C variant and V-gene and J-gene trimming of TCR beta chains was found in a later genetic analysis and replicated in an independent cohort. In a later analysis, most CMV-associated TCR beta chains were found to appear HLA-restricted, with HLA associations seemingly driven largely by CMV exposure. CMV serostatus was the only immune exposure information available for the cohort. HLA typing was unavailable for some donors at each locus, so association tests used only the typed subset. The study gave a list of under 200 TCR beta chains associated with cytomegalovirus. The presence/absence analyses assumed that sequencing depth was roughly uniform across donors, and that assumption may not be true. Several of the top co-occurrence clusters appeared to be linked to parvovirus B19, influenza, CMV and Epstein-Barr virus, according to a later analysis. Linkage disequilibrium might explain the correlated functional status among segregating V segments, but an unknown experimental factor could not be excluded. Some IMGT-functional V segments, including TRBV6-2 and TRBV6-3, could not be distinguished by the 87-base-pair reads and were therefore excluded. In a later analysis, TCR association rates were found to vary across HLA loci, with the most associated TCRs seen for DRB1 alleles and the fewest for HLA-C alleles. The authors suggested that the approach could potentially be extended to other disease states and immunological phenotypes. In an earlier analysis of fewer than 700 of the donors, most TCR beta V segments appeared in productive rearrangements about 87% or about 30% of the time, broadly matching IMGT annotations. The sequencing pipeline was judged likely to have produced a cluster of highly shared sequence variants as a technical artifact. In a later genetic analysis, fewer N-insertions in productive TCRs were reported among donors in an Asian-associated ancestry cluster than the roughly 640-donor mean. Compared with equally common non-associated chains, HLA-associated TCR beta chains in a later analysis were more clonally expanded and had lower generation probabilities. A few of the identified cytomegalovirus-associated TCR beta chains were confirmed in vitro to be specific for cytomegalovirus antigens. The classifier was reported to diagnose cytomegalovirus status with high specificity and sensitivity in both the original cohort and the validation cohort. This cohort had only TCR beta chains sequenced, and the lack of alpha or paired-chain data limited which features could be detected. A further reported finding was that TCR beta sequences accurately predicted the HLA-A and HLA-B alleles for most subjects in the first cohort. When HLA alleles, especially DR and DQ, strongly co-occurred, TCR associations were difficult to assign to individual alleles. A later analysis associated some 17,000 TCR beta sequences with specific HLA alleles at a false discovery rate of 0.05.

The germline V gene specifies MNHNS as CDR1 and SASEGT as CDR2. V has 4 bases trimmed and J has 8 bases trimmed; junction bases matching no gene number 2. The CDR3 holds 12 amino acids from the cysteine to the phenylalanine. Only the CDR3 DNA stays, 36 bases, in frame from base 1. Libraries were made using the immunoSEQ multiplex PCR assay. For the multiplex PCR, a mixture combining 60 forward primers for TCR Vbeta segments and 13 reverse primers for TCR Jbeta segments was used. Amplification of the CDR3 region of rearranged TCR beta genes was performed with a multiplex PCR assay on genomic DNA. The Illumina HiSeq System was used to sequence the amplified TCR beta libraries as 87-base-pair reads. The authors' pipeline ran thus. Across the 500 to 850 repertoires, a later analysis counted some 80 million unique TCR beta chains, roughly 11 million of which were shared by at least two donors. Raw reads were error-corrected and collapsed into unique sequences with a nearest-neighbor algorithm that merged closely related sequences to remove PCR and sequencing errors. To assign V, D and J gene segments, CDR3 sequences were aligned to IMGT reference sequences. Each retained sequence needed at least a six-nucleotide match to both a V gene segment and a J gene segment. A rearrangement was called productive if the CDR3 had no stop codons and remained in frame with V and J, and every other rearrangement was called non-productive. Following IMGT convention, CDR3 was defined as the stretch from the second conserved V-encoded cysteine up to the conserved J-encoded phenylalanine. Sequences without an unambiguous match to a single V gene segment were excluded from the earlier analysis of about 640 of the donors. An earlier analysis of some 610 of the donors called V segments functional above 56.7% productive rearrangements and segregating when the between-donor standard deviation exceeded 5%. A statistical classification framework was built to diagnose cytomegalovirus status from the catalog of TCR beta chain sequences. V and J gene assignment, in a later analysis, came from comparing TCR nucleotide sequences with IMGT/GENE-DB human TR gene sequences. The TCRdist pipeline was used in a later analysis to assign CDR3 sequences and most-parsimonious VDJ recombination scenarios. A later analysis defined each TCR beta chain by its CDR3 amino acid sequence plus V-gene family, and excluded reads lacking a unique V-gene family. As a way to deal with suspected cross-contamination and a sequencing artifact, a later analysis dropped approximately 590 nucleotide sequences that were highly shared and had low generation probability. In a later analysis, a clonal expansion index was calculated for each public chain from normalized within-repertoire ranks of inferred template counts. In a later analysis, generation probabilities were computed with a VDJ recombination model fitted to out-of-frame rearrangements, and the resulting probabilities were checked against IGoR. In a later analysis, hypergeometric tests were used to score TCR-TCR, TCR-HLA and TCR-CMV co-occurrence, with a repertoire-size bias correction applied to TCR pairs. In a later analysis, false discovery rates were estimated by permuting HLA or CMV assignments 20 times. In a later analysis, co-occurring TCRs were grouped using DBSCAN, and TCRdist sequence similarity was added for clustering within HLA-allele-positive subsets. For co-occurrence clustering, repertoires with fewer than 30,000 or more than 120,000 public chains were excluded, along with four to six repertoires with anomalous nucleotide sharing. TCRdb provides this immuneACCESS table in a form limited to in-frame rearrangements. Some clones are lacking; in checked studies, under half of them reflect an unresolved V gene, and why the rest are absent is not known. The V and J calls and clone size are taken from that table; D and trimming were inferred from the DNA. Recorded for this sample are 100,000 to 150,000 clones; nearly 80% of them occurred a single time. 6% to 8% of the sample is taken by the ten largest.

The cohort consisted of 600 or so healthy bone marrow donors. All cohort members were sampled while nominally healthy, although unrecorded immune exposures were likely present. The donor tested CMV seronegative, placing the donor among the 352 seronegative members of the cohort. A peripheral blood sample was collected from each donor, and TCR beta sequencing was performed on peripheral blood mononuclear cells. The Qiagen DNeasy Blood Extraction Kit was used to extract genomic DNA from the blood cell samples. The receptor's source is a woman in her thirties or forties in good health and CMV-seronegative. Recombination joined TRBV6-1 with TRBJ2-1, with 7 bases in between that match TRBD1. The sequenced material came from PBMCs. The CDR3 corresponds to CASSGQGDEQFF. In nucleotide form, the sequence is TGTGCCAGCAGTGGACAGGGTGATGAGCAGTTCTTC.